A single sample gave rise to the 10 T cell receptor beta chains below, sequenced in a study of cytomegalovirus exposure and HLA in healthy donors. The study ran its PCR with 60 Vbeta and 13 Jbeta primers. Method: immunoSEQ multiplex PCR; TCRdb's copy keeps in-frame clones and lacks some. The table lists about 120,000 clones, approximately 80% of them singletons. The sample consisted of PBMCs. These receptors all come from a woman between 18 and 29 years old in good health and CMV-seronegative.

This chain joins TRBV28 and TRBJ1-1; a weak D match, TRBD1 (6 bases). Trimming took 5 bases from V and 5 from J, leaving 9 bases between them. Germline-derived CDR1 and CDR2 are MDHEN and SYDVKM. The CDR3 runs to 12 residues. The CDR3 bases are TGTGCCAGCAGTCTCGGACAGACTGAAGCTTTCTTT. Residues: CASSLGQTEAFF.

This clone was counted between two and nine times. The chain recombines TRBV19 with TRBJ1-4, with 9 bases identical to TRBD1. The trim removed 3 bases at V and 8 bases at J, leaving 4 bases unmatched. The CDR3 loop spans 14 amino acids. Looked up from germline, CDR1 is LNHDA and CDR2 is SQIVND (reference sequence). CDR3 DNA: TGTGCCAGTAGTATGGGACAGGGCTGGGAAAAACTGTTTTTT. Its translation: CASSMGQGWEKLFF.

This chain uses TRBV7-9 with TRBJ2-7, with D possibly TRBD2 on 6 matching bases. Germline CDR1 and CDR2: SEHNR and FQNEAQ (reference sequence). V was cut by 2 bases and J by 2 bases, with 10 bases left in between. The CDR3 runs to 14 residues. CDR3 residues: CASSLTGGAYEQYF. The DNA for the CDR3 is TGTGCCAGCAGCTTAACAGGAGGGGCCTACGAGCAGTACTTC.

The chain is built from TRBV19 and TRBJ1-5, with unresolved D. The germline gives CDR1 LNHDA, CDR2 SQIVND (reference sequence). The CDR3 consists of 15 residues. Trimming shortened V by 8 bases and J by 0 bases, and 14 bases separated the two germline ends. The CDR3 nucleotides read TGTGCCAGTGCCCCAAGTAGCTATAGCAATCAGCCCCAGCATTTT. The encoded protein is CASAPSSYSNQPQHF.

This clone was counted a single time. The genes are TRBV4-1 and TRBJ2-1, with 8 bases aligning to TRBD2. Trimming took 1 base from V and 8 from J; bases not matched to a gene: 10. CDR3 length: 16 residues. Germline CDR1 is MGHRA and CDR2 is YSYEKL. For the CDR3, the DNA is TGCGCCAGCAGCCAAGGTCGGGCGGGGGGAGGCGATGAGCAGTTCTTC. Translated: CASSQGRAGGGDEQFF.

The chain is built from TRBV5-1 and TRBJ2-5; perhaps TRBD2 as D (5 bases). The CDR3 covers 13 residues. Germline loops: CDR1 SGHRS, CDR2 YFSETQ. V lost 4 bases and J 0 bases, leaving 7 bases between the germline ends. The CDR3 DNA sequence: TGCGCCAGCAGCCCGACTAACCAAGAGACCCAGTACTTC. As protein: CASSPTNQETQYF.

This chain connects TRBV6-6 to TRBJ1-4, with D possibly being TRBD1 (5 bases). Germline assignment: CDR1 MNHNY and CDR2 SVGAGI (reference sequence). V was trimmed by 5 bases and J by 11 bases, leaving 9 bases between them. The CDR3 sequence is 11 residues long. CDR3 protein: CASSGGGKLFF. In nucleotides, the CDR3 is TGTGCCAGCAGTGGGGGGGGGAAACTGTTTTTT.

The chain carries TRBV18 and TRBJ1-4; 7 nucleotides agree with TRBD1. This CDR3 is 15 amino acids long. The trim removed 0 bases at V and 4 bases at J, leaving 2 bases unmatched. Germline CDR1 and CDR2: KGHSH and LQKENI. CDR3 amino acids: CASSPPNRGNEKLFF. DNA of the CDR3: TGTGCCAGCTCACCACCAAACAGGGGTAATGAAAAACTGTTTTTT.

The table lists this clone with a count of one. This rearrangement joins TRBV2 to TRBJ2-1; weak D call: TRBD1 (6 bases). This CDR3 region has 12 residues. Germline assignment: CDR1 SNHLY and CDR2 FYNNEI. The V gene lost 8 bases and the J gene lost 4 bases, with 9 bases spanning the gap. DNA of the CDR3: TGTGCCAGCGGACAGACTTACAATGAGCAGTTCTTC. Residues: CASGQTYNEQFF.

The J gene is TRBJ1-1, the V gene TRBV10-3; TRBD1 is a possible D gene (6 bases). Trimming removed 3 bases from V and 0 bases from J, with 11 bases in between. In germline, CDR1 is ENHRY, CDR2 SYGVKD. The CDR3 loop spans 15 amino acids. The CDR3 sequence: CAISERDKLNTEAFF. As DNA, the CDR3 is TGTGCCATCAGTGAACGGGACAAACTGAACACTGAAGCTTTCTTT.